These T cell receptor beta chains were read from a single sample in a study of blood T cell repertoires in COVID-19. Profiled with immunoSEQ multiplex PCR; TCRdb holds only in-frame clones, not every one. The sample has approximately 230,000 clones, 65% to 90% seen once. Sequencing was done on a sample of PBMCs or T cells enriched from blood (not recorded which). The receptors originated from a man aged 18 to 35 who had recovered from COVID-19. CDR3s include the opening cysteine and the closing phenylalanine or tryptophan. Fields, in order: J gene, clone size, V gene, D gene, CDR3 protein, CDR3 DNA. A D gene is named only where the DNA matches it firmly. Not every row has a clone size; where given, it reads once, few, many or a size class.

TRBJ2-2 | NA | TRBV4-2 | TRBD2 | CASSQPGGRNTGELFF | TGTGCCAGCAGCCAGCCGGGGGGGCGGAACACCGGGGAGCTGTTTTTT
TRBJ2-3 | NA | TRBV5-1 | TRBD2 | CASSPSTSVYTDTQYF | TGCGCCAGCAGCCCGTCGACTAGCGTTTATACAGATACGCAGTATTTT
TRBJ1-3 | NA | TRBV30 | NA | CAWREGGSVPIYF | TGTGCCTGGAGGGAGGGAGGGAGCGTCCCCATATATTTT
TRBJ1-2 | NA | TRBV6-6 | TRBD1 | CASSYVSGGDGYTF | TGTGCCAGCAGTTACGTCTCAGGGGGCGATGGCTACACCTTC
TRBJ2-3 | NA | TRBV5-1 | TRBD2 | CASSLGTSADTQYF | TGCGCCAGCAGCTTGGGGACTAGTGCGGATACGCAGTATTTT
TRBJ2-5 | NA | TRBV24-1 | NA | CATSGTDWETQYF | TGTGCCACCAGTGGGACTGACTGGGAGACCCAGTACTTC
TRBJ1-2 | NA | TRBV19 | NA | CASSIGRTATDGYTF | TGTGCCAGTAGTATAGGTCGGACAGCTACCGATGGCTACACCTTC
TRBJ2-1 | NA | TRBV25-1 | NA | CASSATSMLDNEQFF | TGTGCCAGCAGTGCGACAAGTATGCTGGACAATGAGCAGTTCTTC
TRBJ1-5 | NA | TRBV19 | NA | CASQGAELNQPQHF | TGTGCCTCCCAAGGGGCGGAACTCAATCAGCCCCAGCATTTT
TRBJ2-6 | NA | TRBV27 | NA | CASTGGDFPLSGANVLTF | TGTGCCAGCACAGGAGGGGATTTCCCCCTCTCTGGGGCCAACGTCCTGACTTTC
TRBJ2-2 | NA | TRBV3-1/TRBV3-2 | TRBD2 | CASSPTSGLNTGELFF | TGTGCCAGCAGCCCGACTAGCGGATTGAACACCGGGGAGCTGTTTTTT
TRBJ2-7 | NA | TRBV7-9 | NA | CASSFTEFSYEQYF | TGTGCCAGCAGCTTTACAGAGTTTTCCTACGAGCAGTACTTC
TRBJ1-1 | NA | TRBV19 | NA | CASSIAVSNTEAFF | TGTGCCAGTAGTATTGCCGTAAGCAACACTGAAGCTTTCTTT
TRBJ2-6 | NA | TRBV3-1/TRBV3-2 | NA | CASSHRHSGANVLTF | TGTGCCAGCAGCCACAGGCACTCTGGGGCCAACGTCCTGACTTTC
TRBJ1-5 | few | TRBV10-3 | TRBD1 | CAIRGDSGDQPQHF | TGTGCCATCAGGGGGGACAGCGGAGATCAGCCCCAGCATTTT
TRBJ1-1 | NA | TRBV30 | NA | CAWTVNTEAFF | TGTGCCTGGACGGTGAACACTGAAGCTTTCTTT
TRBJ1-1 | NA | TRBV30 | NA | CAWKGGRWTEAFF | TGTGCCTGGAAGGGGGGGCGGTGGACTGAAGCTTTCTTT
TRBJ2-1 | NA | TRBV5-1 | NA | CASSLARRNEQFF | TGCGCCAGCAGCTTGGCCCGCAGGAATGAGCAGTTCTTC
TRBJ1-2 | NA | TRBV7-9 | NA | CASSLGQGSEGYTF | TGTGCCAGCAGCTTAGGTCAGGGTTCAGAGGGCTACACCTTC
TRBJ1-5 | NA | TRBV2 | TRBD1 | CASSSNGQGLDQPQHF | TGTGCCAGCAGCTCAAACGGACAGGGGTTGGATCAGCCCCAGCATTTT
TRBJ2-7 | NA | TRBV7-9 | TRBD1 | CASSPLTGIETYEQYF | TGTGCCAGCAGCCCCCTGACAGGGATCGAAACCTACGAGCAGTACTTC
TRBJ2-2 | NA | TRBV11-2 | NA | CASSLPRWELFF | TGTGCCAGCAGCCTACCGAGGTGGGAGCTGTTTTTT
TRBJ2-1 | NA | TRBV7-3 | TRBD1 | CASSLDRGSYNEQFF | TGTGCCAGCAGCCTGGACAGGGGGTCCTACAATGAGCAGTTCTTC
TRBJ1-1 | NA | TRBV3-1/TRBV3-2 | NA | CASSQDGRTEAFF | TGTGCCAGCAGCCAAGATGGGAGGACTGAAGCTTTCTTT
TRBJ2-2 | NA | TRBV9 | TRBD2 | CASSVASGRIGELFF | TGTGCCAGCAGCGTAGCTAGCGGGAGGATCGGGGAGCTGTTTTTT
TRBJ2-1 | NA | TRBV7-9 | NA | CASSPLWQEAHNEQFF | TGTGCCAGCAGCCCACTATGGCAGGAGGCCCACAATGAGCAGTTCTTC
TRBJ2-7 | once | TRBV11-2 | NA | CASTGDTSYEQYF | TGTGCCAGCACCGGGGACACCTCCTACGAGCAGTACTTC
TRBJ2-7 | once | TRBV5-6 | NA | CASSLPGEGLFEQYF | TGTGCCAGCAGCTTGCCAGGGGAAGGTCTATTCGAGCAGTACTTC